This T cell receptor (beta chain) was observed in a study of tumor-infiltrating lymphocytes in primary liver carcinoma. Turning to this clonotype: Since the CDR3 does not end with the conserved phenylalanine or tryptophan, this likely comes from a read error.

Joint extraction of RNA and DNA used roughly 17-32 mg of bulk tissue that was unsorted. CDR1 SQVTM and CDR2 ANQGSEA come from the germline V gene. The CDR3 loop spans 13 amino acids. The input was about 500 ng total RNA; TCR beta cDNA was made from it with a constant-region primer. Libraries for TCR beta were built through three nested multiplex PCR rounds, which together made up a slightly modified ARM-PCR procedure. The first two PCR rounds used TRBV1-TRBV30 forward primers with a C-beta reverse primer, around 10 cycles each. Via MiXCR, TCRdb re-called the multiplex PCR reads, giving one row per CDR3 protein. The data contain around 120,000 distinct CDR3 sequences, about 59% of them singletons.

The chain has TRBV29-1 and TRBJ2-1; the match to TRBD1 covers 7 bases. The TCR originated in an older woman with primary liver carcinoma and hepatitis B virus infection. Specimen: liver tumor tissue from sampling region 1. Subset meaning: tumor region T1, superior pole. DNA of the CDR3: TGTAGCGACGAAGGGGGCTCCTTCAATGAGCAGTTCTTA. Its translation: CSDEGGSFNEQFL.